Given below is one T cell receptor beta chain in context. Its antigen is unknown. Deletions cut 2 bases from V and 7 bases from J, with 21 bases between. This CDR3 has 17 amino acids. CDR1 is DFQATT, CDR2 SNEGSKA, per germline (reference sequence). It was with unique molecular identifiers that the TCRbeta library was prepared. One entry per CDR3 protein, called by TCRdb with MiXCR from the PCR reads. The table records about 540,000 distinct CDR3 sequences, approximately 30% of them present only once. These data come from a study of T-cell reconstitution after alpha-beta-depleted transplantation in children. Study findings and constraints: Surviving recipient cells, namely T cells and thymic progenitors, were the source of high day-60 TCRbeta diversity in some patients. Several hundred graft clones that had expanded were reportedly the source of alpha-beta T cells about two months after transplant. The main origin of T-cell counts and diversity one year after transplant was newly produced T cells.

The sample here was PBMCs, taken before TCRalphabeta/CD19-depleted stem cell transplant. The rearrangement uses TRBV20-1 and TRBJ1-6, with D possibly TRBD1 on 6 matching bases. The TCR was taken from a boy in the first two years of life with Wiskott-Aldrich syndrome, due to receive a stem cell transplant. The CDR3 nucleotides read TGCAGTGCTAGACTACCTCTCCAGTCCAGGGGCAATTCACCCCTCCACTTT. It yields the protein CSARLPLQSRGNSPLHF.